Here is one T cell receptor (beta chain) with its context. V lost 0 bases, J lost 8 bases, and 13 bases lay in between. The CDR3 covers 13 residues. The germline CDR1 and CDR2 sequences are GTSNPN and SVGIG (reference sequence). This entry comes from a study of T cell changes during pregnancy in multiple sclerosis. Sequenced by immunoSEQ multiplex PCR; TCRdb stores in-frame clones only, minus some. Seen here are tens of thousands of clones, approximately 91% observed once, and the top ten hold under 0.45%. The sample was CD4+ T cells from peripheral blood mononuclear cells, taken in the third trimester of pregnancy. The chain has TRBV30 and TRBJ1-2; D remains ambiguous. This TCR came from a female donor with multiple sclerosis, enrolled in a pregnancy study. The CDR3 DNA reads TGTGCCTGGAGTGTAGTCCCTTTACGGGGCTACACCTTC. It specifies CAWSVVPLRGYTF.